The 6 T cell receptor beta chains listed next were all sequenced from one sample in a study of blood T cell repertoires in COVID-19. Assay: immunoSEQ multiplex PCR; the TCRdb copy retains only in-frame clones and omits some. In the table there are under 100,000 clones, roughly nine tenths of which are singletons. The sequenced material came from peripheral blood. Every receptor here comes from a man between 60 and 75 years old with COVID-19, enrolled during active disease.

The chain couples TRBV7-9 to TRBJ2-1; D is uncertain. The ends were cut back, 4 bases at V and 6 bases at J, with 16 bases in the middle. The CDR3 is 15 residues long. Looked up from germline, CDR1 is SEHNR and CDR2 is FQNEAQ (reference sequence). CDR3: CASSYTSWYFNEQFF. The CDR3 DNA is TGTGCCAGCAGCTACACCTCATGGTATTTCAATGAGCAGTTCTTC.

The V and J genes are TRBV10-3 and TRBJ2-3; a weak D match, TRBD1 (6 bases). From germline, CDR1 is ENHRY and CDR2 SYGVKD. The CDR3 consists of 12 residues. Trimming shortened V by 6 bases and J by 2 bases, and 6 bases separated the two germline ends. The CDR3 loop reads CAIRGHTDTQYF. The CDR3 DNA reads TGTGCCATCAGGGGACACACAGATACGCAGTATTTT.

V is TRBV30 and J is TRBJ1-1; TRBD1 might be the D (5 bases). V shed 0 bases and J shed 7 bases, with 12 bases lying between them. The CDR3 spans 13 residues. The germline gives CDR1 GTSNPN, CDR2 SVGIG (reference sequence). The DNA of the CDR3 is TGTGCCTGGAGTGTACGCGGGGGAGGTGAAGCTTTCTTT. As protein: CAWSVRGGGEAFF.

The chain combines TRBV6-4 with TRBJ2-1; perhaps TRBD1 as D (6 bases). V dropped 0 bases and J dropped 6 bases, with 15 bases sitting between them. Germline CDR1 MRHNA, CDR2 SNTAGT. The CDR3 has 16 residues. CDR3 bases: TGTGCCAGCAGTGACTCACCGGGACAAGGACGCAATGAGCAGTTCTTC. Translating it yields CASSDSPGQGRNEQFF.

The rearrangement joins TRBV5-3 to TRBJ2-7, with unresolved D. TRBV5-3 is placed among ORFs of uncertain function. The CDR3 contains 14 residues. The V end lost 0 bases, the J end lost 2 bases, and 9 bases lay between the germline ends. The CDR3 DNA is TGTGCCAGAAGCTTGGGGCAGTTAACCTACGAGCAGTACTTC. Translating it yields CARSLGQLTYEQYF.

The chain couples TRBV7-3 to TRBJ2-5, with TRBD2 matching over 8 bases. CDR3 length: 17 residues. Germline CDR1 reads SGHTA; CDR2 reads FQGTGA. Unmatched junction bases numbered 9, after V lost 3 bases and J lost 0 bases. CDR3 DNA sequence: TGTGCCAGCAGCTTTACGGGGGGGAGTGGAAACCAAGAGACCCAGTACTTC. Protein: CASSFTGGSGNQETQYF.